What follows describes a single T cell receptor beta chain. These data originate in a study of blood T cell repertoires in COVID-19. About the study: Both acute and convalescent COVID-19 samples were obtained from the United States, Italy and Spain. From T cells, B-cell-depleted T cells, or PBMCs came the material, which was cDNA or gDNA.

Original analysis: Amplification of reference gene primers was used by the study to estimate nucleated cell counts. The data were produced by immunoSEQ multiplex PCR, yet TCRdb's version contains in-frame clones alone and is incomplete. The V and J calls and clone size are taken from that table; D and trimming were inferred from the DNA. The table records around 30,000 clones, around 90% of them present only once. Germline CDR1 and CDR2: KGHDR and SFDVKD. With 5 bases removed from V and 3 bases from J, the gap between germline ends came to 10 bases. The CDR3 is 13 amino acids. The sample was peripheral blood. This clonotype was sampled from a man aged 65 to 85 with active COVID-19. V gene TRBV24-1 combines with J gene TRBJ2-7; D is possibly TRBD1 (5 bases). The CDR3 DNA sequence: TGTGCCACCAGTGGAAGGGGCATCTACGAGCAGTACTTC. Translating gives CATSGRGIYEQYF.